This T cell receptor beta chain appears in the sequencing data of a study of T cell repertoires in cytomegalovirus infection (dated by TCRdb to the late 2010s). For context, the study as a whole: The HLA type of each donor mattered for the analysis, because public TCR beta signatures pointed to carriage of CMV infection along with the matching HLA type. Broad study findings and their caveats: Carriers of CMV infection plus the relevant HLA type were discriminated by the cumulative frequency of public TCR beta family members in the study cohort and in an independent roughly 350-donor cohort. The ex vivo response was dominated by HLA-C-restricted CMV-specific TCR beta clonotypes, which also provided the single most frequent clonotype in two of eight donors.

A note on this clonotype: The antigen it recognizes is unknown. Relative to the germline gene, one junction end is altered; a read error may explain this.

Sequencing was carried out with an Illumina HiSeq 1500. TCRdb ran its own pipeline on the public reads, namely fastp trimming at Q25 and MiXCR clone calling, and kept in-frame beta chains. Each record represents a unique CDR3 protein, reported with the most common genes and DNA among its rows. A total of 310,000 or so distinct CDR3 sequences appear in this sample, roughly 15% of them only once. 9.5% to 15% of the sample comes from the top ten. Reading from cysteine to phenylalanine, the CDR3 counts 14 amino acids. The retained sequence is limited to the CDR3, 42 bases, with the frame set at the first base. CDR1 MGHRA and CDR2 YSYEKL were looked up in the germline V gene.

Source material: PBMCs. The source is a human donor in good health (CMV status not recorded). Some clones in this sample may be carry-over from other donors' samples. Rearrangement joined TRBV4-1 to TRBJ2-5; TRBD2 agrees with 14 junctional bases. Here the CDR3 is given as CASSQGTSGGLQYF. The nucleotide sequence reads as follows: TGTGCCAGCAGCCAAGGGACTAGCGGGGGCCTCCAGTACTTC.